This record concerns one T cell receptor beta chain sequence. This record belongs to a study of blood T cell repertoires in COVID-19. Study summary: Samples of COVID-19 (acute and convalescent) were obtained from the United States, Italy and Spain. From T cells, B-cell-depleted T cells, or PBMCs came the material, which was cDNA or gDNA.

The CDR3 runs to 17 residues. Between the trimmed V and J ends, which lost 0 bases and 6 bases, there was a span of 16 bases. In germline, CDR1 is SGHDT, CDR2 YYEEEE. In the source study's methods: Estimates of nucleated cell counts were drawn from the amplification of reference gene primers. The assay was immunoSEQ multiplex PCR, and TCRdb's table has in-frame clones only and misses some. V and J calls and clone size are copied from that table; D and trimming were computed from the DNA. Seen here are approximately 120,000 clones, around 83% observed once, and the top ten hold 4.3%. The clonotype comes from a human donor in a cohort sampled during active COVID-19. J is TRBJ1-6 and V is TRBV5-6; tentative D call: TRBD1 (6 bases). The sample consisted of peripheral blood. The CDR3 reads CASSLGTAQLGNSPLHF. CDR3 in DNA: TGTGCCAGCAGCTTGGGGACAGCCCAACTCGGTAATTCACCCCTCCACTTT.